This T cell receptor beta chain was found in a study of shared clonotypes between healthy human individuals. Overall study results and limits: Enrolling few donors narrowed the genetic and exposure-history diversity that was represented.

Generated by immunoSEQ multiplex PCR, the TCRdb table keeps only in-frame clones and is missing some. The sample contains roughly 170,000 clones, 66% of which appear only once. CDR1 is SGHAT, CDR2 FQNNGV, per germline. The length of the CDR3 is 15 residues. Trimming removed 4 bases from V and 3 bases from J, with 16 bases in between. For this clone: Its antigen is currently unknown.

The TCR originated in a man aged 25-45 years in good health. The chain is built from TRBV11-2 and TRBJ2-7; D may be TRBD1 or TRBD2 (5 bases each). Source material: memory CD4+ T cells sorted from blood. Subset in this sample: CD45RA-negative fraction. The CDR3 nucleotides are TGTGCCAGCAGCTCACCCCGGGACGGGCACTACGAGCAGTACTTC. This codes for CASSSPRDGHYEQYF. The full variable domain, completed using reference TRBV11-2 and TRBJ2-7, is EAGVAQSPRYKIIEKRQSVAFWCNPISGHATLYWYQQILGQGPKLLIQFQNNGVVDDSQLPKDRFSAERLKGVDSTLKIQPAKLEDSAVYLCASSSPRDGHYEQYFGPGTRLTVT.